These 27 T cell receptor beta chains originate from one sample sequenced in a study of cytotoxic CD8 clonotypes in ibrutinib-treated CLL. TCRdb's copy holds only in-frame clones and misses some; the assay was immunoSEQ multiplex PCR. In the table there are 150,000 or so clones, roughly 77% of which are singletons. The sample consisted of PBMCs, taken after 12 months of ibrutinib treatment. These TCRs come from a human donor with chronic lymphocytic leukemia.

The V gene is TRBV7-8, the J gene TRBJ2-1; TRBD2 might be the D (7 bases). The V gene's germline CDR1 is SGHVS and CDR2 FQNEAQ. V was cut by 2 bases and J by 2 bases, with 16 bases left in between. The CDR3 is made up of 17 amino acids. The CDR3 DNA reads TGTGCCAGCAGCTTAAGGGGGGGGACACTTACCTACAATGAGCAGTTCTTC. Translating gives CASSLRGGTLTYNEQFF. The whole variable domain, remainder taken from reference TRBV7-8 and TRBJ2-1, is GAGVSQSPRYKVAKRGQDVALRCDPISGHVSLFWYQQALGQGPEFLTYFQNEAQLDKSGLPSDRFFAERPEGSVSTLKIQRTQQEDSAVYLCASSLRGGTLTYNEQFFGPGTRLTVL.

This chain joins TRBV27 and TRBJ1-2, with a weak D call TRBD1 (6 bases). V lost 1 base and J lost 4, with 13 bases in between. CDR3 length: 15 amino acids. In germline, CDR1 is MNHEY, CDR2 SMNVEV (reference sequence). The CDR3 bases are TGTGCCAGCAGTTTATGGGGGGGGGCCGGCTATGGCTACACCTTC. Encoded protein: CASSLWGGAGYGYTF.

For the CDR3, the DNA is TGTGCCAGCACCTTCACCCCAGGAGCGGGAGGGCAGGATGAGCAGTTCTTC. It encodes CASTFTPGAGGQDEQFF. The V gene is TRBV27, the J gene TRBJ2-1; TRBD2 aligns across 10 bases. The V segment lost 7 bases and the J segment 8 bases; nucleotides outside the gene matches: 17. There are 17 residues in the CDR3. Germline CDR1 and CDR2: MNHEY and SMNVEV (reference sequence).

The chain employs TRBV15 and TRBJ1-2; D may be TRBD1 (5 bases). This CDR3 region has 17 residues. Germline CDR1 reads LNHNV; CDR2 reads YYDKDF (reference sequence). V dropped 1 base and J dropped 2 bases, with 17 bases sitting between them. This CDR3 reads CATSRAPGGGWNYGYTF. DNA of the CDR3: TGTGCCACCAGCAGAGCCCCCGGGGGGGGGTGGAACTATGGCTACACCTTC.

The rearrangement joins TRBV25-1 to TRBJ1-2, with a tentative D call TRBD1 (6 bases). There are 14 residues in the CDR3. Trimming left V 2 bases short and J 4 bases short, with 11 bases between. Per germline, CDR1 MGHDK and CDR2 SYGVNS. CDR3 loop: CASSEVDRSYGYTF. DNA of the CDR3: TGTGCCAGCAGTGAAGTTGACAGGAGCTATGGCTACACCTTC.

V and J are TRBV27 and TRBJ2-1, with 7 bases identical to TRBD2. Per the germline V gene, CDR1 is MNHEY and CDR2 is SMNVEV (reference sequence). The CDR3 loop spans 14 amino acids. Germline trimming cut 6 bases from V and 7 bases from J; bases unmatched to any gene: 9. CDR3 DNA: TGTGCCAGCAGATTCTATGGGGGGGAGAATGAGCAGTTCTTC. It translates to CASRFYGGENEQFF.

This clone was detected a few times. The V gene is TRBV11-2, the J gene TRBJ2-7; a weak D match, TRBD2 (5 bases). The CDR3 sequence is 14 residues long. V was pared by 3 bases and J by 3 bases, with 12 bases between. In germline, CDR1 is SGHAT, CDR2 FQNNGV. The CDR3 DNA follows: TGTGCCAGCAGCTTTCTTGAGGGAGTCTACGAGCAGTACTTC. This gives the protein CASSFLEGVYEQYF.

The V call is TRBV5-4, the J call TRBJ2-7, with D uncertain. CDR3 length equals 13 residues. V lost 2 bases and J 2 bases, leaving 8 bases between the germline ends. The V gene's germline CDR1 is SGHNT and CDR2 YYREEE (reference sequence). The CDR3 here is CASSLQSPYEQYF. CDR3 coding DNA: TGTGCCAGCAGCTTACAAAGTCCCTACGAGCAGTACTTC.

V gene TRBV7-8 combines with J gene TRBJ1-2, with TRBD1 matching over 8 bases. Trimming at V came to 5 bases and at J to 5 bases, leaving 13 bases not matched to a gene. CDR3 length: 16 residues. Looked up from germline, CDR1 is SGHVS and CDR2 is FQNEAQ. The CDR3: CASSLARQGWGYGYTF. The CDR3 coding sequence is TGTGCCAGCAGCCTGGCCCGACAGGGGTGGGGGTATGGCTACACCTTC.

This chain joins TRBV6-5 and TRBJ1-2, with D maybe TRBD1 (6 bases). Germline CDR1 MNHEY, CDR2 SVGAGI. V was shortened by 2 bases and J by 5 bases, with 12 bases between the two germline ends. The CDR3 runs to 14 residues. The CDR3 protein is CASSYISGAYGYTF. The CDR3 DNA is TGTGCCAGCAGTTACATTTCGGGGGCATATGGCTACACCTTC.

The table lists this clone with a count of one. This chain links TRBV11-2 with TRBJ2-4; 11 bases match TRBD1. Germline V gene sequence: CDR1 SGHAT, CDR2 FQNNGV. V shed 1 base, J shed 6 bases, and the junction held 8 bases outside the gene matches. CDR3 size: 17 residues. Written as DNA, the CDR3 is TGTGCCAGCAGCTTAGGGGTTTCGGGACAGGGGGTAAACATTCAGTACTTC. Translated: CASSLGVSGQGVNIQYF. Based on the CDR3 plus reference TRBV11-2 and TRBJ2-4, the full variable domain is EAGVAQSPRYKIIEKRQSVAFWCNPISGHATLYWYQQILGQGPKLLIQFQNNGVVDDSQLPKDRFSAERLKGVDSTLKIQPAKLEDSAVYLCASSLGVSGQGVNIQYFGAGTRLSVL.

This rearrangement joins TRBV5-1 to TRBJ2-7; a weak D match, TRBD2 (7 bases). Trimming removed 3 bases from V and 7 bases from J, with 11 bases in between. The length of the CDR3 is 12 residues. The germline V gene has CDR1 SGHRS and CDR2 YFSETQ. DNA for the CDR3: TGCGCCAGCAGCTCACAGGGAGGGGAGCAGTACTTC. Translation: CASSSQGGEQYF.

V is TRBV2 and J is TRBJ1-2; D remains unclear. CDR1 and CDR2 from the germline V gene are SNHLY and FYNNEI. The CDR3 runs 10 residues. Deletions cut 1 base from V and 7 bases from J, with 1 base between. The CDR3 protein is CASSEGGYTF. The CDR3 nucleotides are TGTGCCAGCAGTGAAGGTGGCTACACCTTC.

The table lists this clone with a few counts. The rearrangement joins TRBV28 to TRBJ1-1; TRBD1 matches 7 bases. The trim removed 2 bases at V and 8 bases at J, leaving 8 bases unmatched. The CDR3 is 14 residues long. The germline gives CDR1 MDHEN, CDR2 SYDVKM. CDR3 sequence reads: CASSLPDRFVEAFF. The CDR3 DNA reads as TGTGCCAGCAGTTTACCGGACAGGTTTGTGGAAGCTTTCTTT.

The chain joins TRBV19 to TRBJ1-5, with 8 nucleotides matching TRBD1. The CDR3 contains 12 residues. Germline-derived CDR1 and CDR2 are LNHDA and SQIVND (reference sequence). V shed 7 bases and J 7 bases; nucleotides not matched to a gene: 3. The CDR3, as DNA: TGTGCCAGTACTACAGGGGGACAGCCCCAGCATTTT. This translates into CASTTGGQPQHF.

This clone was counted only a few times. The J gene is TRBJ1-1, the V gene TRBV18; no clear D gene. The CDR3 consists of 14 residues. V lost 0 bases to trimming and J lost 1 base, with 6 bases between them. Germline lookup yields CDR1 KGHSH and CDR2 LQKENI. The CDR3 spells CASSPPYGNTEAFF. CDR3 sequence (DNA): TGTGCCAGCTCACCACCGTACGGGAACACTGAAGCTTTCTTT.

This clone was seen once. CDR3 coding DNA: TGTGCCAGAAGTACTCGGGTTCCCCAGCACACCTTC. Amino acid sequence: CARSTRVPQHTF. The V gene is TRBV5-3, the J gene TRBJ1-2, with D unclear. TRBV5-3 is classed as an ORF, of uncertain function. The V gene lost 5 bases and the J gene lost 12 bases, with 17 bases spanning the gap. CDR3 length: 12 residues.

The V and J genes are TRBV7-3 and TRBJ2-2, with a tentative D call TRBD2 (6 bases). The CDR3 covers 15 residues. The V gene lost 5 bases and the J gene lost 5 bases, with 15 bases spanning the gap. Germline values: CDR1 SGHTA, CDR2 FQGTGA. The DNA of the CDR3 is TGTGCCAGCAGCCCGAGCGAGGGGAGGACCGGGGAGCTGTTTTTT. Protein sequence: CASSPSEGRTGELFF.

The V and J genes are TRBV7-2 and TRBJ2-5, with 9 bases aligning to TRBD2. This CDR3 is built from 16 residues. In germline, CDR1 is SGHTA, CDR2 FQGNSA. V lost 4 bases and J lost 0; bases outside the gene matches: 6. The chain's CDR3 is CASSSIAGADQETQYF. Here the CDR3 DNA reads TGTGCCAGCAGCTCGATAGCGGGGGCAGACCAAGAGACCCAGTACTTC. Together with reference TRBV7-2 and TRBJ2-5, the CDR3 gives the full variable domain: GAGVSQSPSNKVTEKGKDVELRCDPISGHTALYWYRQSLGQGLEFLIYFQGNSAPDKSGLPSDRFSAERTGGSVSTLTIQRTQQEDSAVYLCASSSIAGADQETQYFGPGTRLLVL.

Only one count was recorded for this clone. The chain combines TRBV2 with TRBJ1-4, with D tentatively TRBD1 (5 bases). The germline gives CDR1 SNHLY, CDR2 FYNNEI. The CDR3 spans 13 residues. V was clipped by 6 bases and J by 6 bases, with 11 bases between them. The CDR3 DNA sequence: TGTGCCAGCAGGTGGCAGGGTGATGAAAAACTGTTTTTT. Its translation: CASRWQGDEKLFF.

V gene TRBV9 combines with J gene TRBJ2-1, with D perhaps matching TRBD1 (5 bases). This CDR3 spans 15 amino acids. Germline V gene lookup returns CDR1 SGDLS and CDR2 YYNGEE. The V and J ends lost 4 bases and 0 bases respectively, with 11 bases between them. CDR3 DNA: TGTGCCAGCAGCCCCAGTCAGGGCTCCTACAATGAGCAGTTCTTC. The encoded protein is CASSPSQGSYNEQFF.

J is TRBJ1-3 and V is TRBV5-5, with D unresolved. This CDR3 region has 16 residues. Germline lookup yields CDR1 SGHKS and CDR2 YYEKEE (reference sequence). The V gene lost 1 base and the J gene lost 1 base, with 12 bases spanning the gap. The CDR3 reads CASSLLRLPSGNTIYF. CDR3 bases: TGTGCCAGCAGCTTGCTGCGGTTACCATCTGGAAACACCATATATTTT.

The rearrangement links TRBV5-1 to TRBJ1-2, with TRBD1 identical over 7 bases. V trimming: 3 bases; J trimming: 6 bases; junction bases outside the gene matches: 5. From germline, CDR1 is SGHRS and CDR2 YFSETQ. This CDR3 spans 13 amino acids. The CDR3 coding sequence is TGCGCCAGCAGCTCATCCGGGACAGATGGCTACACCTTC. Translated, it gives CASSSSGTDGYTF. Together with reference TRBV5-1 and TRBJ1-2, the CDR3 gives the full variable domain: KAGVTQTPRYLIKTRGQQVTLSCSPISGHRSVSWYQQTPGQGLQFLFEYFSETQRNKGNFPGRFSGRQFSNSRSEMNVSTLELGDSALYLCASSSSGTDGYTFGSGTRLTVV.

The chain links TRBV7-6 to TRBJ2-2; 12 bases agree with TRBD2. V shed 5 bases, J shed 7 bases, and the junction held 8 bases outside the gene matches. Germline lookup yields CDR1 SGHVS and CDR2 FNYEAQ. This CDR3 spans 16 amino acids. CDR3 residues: CASSRLAGAWIGELFF. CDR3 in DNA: TGTGCCAGCAGCCGACTAGCGGGAGCTTGGATCGGGGAGCTGTTTTTT.

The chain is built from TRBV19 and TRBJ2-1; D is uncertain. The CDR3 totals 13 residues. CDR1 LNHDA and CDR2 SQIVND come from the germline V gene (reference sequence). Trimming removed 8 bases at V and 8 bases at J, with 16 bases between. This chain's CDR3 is CASRLTWSDEQFF. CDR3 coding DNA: TGTGCCAGTCGGTTGACTTGGTCGGATGAGCAGTTCTTC.

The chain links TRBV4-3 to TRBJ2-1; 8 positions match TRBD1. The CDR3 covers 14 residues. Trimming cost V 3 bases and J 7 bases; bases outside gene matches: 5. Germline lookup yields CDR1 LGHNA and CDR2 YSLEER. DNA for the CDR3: TGCGCCAGCAGCCAGAATTACAGGGGGAATGAGCAGTTCTTC. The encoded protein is CASSQNYRGNEQFF.

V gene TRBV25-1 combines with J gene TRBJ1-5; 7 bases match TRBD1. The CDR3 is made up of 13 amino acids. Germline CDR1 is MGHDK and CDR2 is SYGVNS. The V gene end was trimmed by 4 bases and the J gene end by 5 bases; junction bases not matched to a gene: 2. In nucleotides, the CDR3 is TGTGCCAGCAGTGTCCAGGGGGATCAGCCCCAGCATTTT. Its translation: CASSVQGDQPQHF.